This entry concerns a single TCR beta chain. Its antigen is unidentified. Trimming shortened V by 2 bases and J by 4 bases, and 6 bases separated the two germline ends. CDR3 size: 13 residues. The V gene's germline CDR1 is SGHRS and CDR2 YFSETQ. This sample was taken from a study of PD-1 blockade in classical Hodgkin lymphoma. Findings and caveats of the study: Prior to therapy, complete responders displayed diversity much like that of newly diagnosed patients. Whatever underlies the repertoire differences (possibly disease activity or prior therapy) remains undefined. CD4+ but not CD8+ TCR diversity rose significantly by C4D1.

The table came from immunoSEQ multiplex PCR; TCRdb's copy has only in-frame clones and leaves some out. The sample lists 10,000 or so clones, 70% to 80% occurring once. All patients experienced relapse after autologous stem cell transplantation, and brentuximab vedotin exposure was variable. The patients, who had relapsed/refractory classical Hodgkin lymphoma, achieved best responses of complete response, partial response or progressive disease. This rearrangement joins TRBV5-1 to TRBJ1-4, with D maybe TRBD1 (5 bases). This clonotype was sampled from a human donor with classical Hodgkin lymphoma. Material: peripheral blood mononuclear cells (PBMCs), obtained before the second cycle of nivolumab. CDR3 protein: CASSFQGNEKLFF. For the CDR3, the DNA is TGCGCCAGCAGCTTCCAGGGTAATGAAAAACTGTTTTTT.